A selection of T cell receptor beta chains follows, all from one sample in a study of blood T cell repertoires in COVID-19. Libraries were prepared by immunoSEQ multiplex PCR; TCRdb keeps only in-frame clonotypes and omits some of them. The data contain about 76,000 clones, around nine tenths of them singletons. Sequencing input: peripheral blood. All receptors derive from a human donor in a cohort sampled during active COVID-19. The CDR3 runs from the conserved cysteine through the conserved F or W. A D gene is named only where the DNA matches it firmly. Clone size is not always given. Where it is, it says once, few, many or a class for expanded clones.

abundance: .
v_gene: TRBV6-6
d_gene: TRBD1
j_gene: TRBJ1-5
len: 13
CDR3nt: TGTGCCAGCAGAGGGACAGGCAATCAGCCCCAGCATTTT
CDR3aa: CASRGTGNQPQHF

abundance: few
v_gene: TRBV19
d_gene: .
j_gene: TRBJ1-2
len: 15
CDR3nt: TGTGCCAGTAGTGTGGGACCCGGAGGGGTGTATGGCTACACCTTC
CDR3aa: CASSVGPGGVYGYTF

abundance: .
v_gene: TRBV5-6
d_gene: .
j_gene: TRBJ2-7
len: 13
CDR3nt: TGTGCCAGCAGCTTGCACGGAGCCTACGAGCAGTACTTC
CDR3aa: CASSLHGAYEQYF

abundance: .
v_gene: TRBV30
d_gene: TRBD1
j_gene: TRBJ2-6
len: 15
CDR3nt: TGTGCCTGGAGTGTACAGGGGACAGGGGGAAACGTCCTGACTTTC
CDR3aa: CAWSVQGTGGNVLTF

abundance: many
v_gene: TRBV2
d_gene: TRBD2
j_gene: TRBJ2-3
len: 17
CDR3nt: TGTGCCAGCAGTGACGATAGCGGGGGGTTCTACACAGATACGCAGTATTTT
CDR3aa: CASSDDSGGFYTDTQYF

abundance: .
v_gene: TRBV19
d_gene: .
j_gene: TRBJ2-6
len: 20
CDR3nt: TGTGCCAGTAGTATAGATTTCTCTGGGCTCCCCAACTCTGGGGCCAACGTCCTGACTTTC
CDR3aa: CASSIDFSGLPNSGANVLTF

abundance: .
v_gene: TRBV10-3
d_gene: .
j_gene: TRBJ1-1
len: 13
CDR3nt: TGTGCCATCAGCGAGGTGGACATCACTGAAGCTTTCTTT
CDR3aa: CAISEVDITEAFF

abundance: few
v_gene: TRBV25-1
d_gene: TRBD1
j_gene: TRBJ1-3
len: 13
CDR3nt: TGTGCCAGCAGTGGGACAGGTGGAAACACCATATATTTT
CDR3aa: CASSGTGGNTIYF

abundance: once
v_gene: TRBV29-1
d_gene: .
j_gene: TRBJ1-1
len: 13
CDR3nt: TGCAGCGTTTGGGGGGATAGGAACACTGAAGCTTTCTTT
CDR3aa: CSVWGDRNTEAFF

abundance: .
v_gene: TRBV25-1
d_gene: .
j_gene: TRBJ1-3
len: 13
CDR3nt: TGTGCCAGCAGTGGGCCGGGGGGAAACACCATATATTTT
CDR3aa: CASSGPGGNTIYF

abundance: .
v_gene: TRBV2
d_gene: TRBD2
j_gene: TRBJ2-3
len: 14
CDR3nt: TGTGCCAGGCAATCGGGGGGGACTCGTGGTACGCAGTATTTT
CDR3aa: CARQSGGTRGTQYF

abundance: .
v_gene: TRBV7-6
d_gene: .
j_gene: TRBJ1-2
len: 14
CDR3nt: TGTGCCAGCAGCTTAGGCTCCAGGGGCCAAGGCTACACCTTC
CDR3aa: CASSLGSRGQGYTF

abundance: .
v_gene: TRBV3-1/TRBV3-2
d_gene: TRBD2
j_gene: TRBJ2-1
len: 14
CDR3nt: TGTGCCAGCAGCCAAGATTATTCTAGCGGGAGTCAGTTCTTC
CDR3aa: CASSQDYSSGSQFF

abundance: .
v_gene: TRBV5-4
d_gene: .
j_gene: TRBJ1-2
len: 19
CDR3nt: TGTGCCAGCAGCGGGGGGGTAGATGGTCAAAAATGGAGGGTCCATGGCTACACCTTC
CDR3aa: CASSGGVDGQKWRVHGYTF

abundance: .
v_gene: TRBV16
d_gene: TRBD1
j_gene: TRBJ1-5
len: 15
CDR3nt: TGTGCCAGCAGCCAATTGACAGGGAGCAATCAGCCCCAGCATTTT
CDR3aa: CASSQLTGSNQPQHF

abundance: .
v_gene: TRBV6-4
d_gene: .
j_gene: TRBJ2-7
len: 13
CDR3nt: TGTGCCAGCAGTGACCTCACGTGGCTCGAGCAGTACTTC
CDR3aa: CASSDLTWLEQYF

abundance: .
v_gene: TRBV10-1
d_gene: TRBD2
j_gene: TRBJ2-2
len: 18
CDR3nt: TGCGCCAGCCAACCGGGACTAGCGGGGGGCCGGCGAACCGGGGAGCTGTTTTTT
CDR3aa: CASQPGLAGGRRTGELFF

abundance: few
v_gene: TRBV2
d_gene: .
j_gene: TRBJ1-1
len: 13
CDR3nt: TGTGCCAGCAGCAATAGGGGGGGGACTGAAGCTTTCTTT
CDR3aa: CASSNRGGTEAFF

abundance: .
v_gene: TRBV6-2/TRBV6-3
d_gene: .
j_gene: TRBJ1-3
len: 15
CDR3nt: TGTGCCAGCAGTCGGGACACCTACTCTGGAAACACCATATATTTT
CDR3aa: CASSRDTYSGNTIYF

abundance: .
v_gene: TRBV5-1
d_gene: TRBD2
j_gene: TRBJ2-1
len: 15
CDR3nt: TGCGCCAGCAGCTCGTTCGCGGGGGGAAACAATGAGCAGTTCTTC
CDR3aa: CASSSFAGGNNEQFF

abundance: .
v_gene: TRBV7-6
d_gene: .
j_gene: TRBJ1-3
len: 14
CDR3nt: TGTGCCAGCAGCTTACAGGGCACAAGTAACACCATATATTTT
CDR3aa: CASSLQGTSNTIYF

abundance: once
v_gene: TRBV2
d_gene: TRBD1
j_gene: TRBJ1-6
len: 16
CDR3nt: TGTGCCAGCAGTCCTTTTAGACAGGGGAATAATTCACCCCTCCACTTT
CDR3aa: CASSPFRQGNNSPLHF

abundance: .
v_gene: TRBV18
d_gene: .
j_gene: TRBJ1-1
len: 14
CDR3nt: TGTGCCAGCTCACCCGGACAAGCGCGCACTGAAGCTTTCTTT
CDR3aa: CASSPGQARTEAFF

abundance: .
v_gene: TRBV7-2
d_gene: TRBD2
j_gene: TRBJ2-7
len: 14
CDR3nt: TGTGCCAGCAGGGGAGCGGGGGGCTCCTACGAGCAGTACTTC
CDR3aa: CASRGAGGSYEQYF

abundance: .
v_gene: TRBV7-8
d_gene: .
j_gene: TRBJ2-1
len: 13
CDR3nt: TGTGCCAGCAGCTTGGGACTTTACAATGAGCAGTTCTTC
CDR3aa: CASSLGLYNEQFF

abundance: few
v_gene: TRBV6-5
d_gene: TRBD1
j_gene: TRBJ2-1
len: 15
CDR3nt: TGTGCCAGCAGCCGAATACAGGGGAATTACAATGAGCAGTTCTTC
CDR3aa: CASSRIQGNYNEQFF

abundance: .
v_gene: TRBV5-1
d_gene: .
j_gene: TRBJ2-7
len: 14
CDR3nt: TGCGCCAGCAGCTTGGTCCCAGACTCCTACGAGCAGTACTTC
CDR3aa: CASSLVPDSYEQYF

abundance: .
v_gene: TRBV5-1
d_gene: .
j_gene: TRBJ2-7
len: 14
CDR3nt: TGCGCCAGCAGCAGCCACAGGGACTCCTACGAGCAGTACTTC
CDR3aa: CASSSHRDSYEQYF

abundance: .
v_gene: TRBV5-1
d_gene: .
j_gene: TRBJ1-1
len: 15
CDR3nt: TGCGCCAGCAGCTTGGCCCCAGGGTCGAACACTGAAGCTTTCTTT
CDR3aa: CASSLAPGSNTEAFF

abundance: .
v_gene: TRBV7-9
d_gene: .
j_gene: TRBJ1-2
len: 13
CDR3nt: TGTGCCAGCAGCGCTCCGTCATCTAATGGCTACACCTTC
CDR3aa: CASSAPSSNGYTF

abundance: once
v_gene: TRBV18
d_gene: TRBD1
j_gene: TRBJ2-1
len: 15
CDR3nt: TGTGCCAGCTCCCAGGGACAGGGGTCCTACAATGAGCAGTTCTTC
CDR3aa: CASSQGQGSYNEQFF

abundance: .
v_gene: TRBV21-1
d_gene: .
j_gene: TRBJ2-3
len: 16
CDR3nt: TGTGCCAGCAGCAAGCTCAGATTTTCGGAGGCAGATGCGCAGTATTTT
CDR3aa: CASSKLRFSEADAQYF

abundance: .
v_gene: TRBV2
d_gene: TRBD1
j_gene: TRBJ2-3
len: 14
CDR3nt: TGTGCCAGCAGTGGGACAGGGGGGCAAGATACGCAGTATTTT
CDR3aa: CASSGTGGQDTQYF

abundance: .
v_gene: TRBV5-8
d_gene: .
j_gene: TRBJ1-1
len: 16
CDR3nt: TGTGCCAGCAGCTCGGTGAACAGGGCGACGAACACTGAAGCTTTCTTT
CDR3aa: CASSSVNRATNTEAFF

abundance: .
v_gene: TRBV18
d_gene: TRBD1
j_gene: TRBJ1-2
len: 16
CDR3nt: TGTGCCAGCTCATCCCTGACAGGGGACCTATCCTATGGCTACACCTTC
CDR3aa: CASSSLTGDLSYGYTF

abundance: .
v_gene: TRBV7-3
d_gene: TRBD2
j_gene: TRBJ2-3
len: 18
CDR3nt: TGTGCCAGCAGCTCAATAGGGTTGGCTAGCGGGGGAGCAGATACGCAGTATTTT
CDR3aa: CASSSIGLASGGADTQYF

abundance: .
v_gene: TRBV12-3/TRBV12-4
d_gene: .
j_gene: TRBJ1-1
len: 13
CDR3nt: TGTGCCAGCACCCAGTGGCAGGGAGGTAGAGCTTTCTTT
CDR3aa: CASTQWQGGRAFF

abundance: few
v_gene: TRBV12-3/TRBV12-4
d_gene: .
j_gene: TRBJ2-2
len: 13
CDR3nt: TGTGCCAGCAGTCGACAACACACCGGGGAGCTGTTTTTT
CDR3aa: CASSRQHTGELFF

abundance: .
v_gene: TRBV24-1
d_gene: TRBD1
j_gene: TRBJ2-5
len: 15
CDR3nt: TGTGCCACCAGTGAGGGGACAGGGATTTGGGAGACCCAGTACTTC
CDR3aa: CATSEGTGIWETQYF

abundance: .
v_gene: TRBV6-5
d_gene: .
j_gene: TRBJ1-3
len: 13
CDR3nt: TGTGCCAGTTCGGGACAAAAGGAAAACACCATATATTTT
CDR3aa: CASSGQKENTIYF

abundance: once
v_gene: TRBV2
d_gene: TRBD2
j_gene: TRBJ2-7
len: 15
CDR3nt: TGTGCCAGCATCCTGGACGCGGGGGACTCCTACGAGCAGTACTTC
CDR3aa: CASILDAGDSYEQYF

abundance: .
v_gene: TRBV19
d_gene: .
j_gene: TRBJ1-5
len: 15
CDR3nt: TGTGCCAGTACTCCATCAGGCAGCTACAATCAGCCCCAGCATTTT
CDR3aa: CASTPSGSYNQPQHF

abundance: .
v_gene: TRBV27
d_gene: .
j_gene: TRBJ2-5
len: 13
CDR3nt: TGTGCCAGCAGTCCCCGGTACCAAGAGACCCAGTACTTC
CDR3aa: CASSPRYQETQYF

abundance: .
v_gene: TRBV7-9
d_gene: .
j_gene: TRBJ2-5
len: 17
CDR3nt: TGTGCCAGCAGCTTAGGCAACCTAGTATCTTCAGCTGTTACCCAGTACTTC
CDR3aa: CASSLGNLVSSAVTQYF

abundance: .
v_gene: TRBV13
d_gene: TRBD1
j_gene: TRBJ2-7
len: 16
CDR3nt: TGTGCCAGCAGCTTAGGGTATACAGGGGGCGAGGGGGAGCAGTACTTC
CDR3aa: CASSLGYTGGEGEQYF

abundance: .
v_gene: TRBV5-6
d_gene: TRBD1
j_gene: TRBJ1-1
len: 17
CDR3nt: TGTGCCAGCAACGAATTTGGGACAGCGTCTTTGAACACTGAAGCTTTCTTT
CDR3aa: CASNEFGTASLNTEAFF

abundance: .
v_gene: TRBV18
d_gene: .
j_gene: TRBJ1-4
len: 14
CDR3nt: TGTGCCAGCTCACCAACGGCAACTAATGAAAAACTGTTTTTT
CDR3aa: CASSPTATNEKLFF

abundance: few
v_gene: TRBV4-2
d_gene: TRBD1
j_gene: TRBJ1-6
len: 17
CDR3nt: TGTGCCAGCAGCCAAGCGGTTCAGGGGGCTAGTAATTCACCCCTCCACTTT
CDR3aa: CASSQAVQGASNSPLHF

abundance: .
v_gene: TRBV5-6
d_gene: .
j_gene: TRBJ1-2
len: 15
CDR3nt: TGTGCCAGCAGCTTGGCCCCGACAGACAACTATGGCTACACCTTC
CDR3aa: CASSLAPTDNYGYTF

abundance: .
v_gene: TRBV15
d_gene: .
j_gene: TRBJ1-3
len: 15
CDR3nt: TGTGCCACCAGCAGAGCTTTGTACTCTGGAAACACCATATATTTT
CDR3aa: CATSRALYSGNTIYF

abundance: .
v_gene: TRBV6-5
d_gene: .
j_gene: TRBJ2-5
len: 15
CDR3nt: TGTGCCAGCAGTTACTCGAACGGGGTTCGGGAGACCCAGTACTTC
CDR3aa: CASSYSNGVRETQYF

abundance: .
v_gene: TRBV6-5
d_gene: .
j_gene: TRBJ1-2
len: 13
CDR3nt: TGTGCCAGCAGTAGCGACAGGACCTATGGCTACACCTTC
CDR3aa: CASSSDRTYGYTF

abundance: once
v_gene: TRBV12-5
d_gene: TRBD1
j_gene: TRBJ1-1
len: 16
CDR3nt: TGTGCTAGTGGTTTAGACCAGGGGGCGGGAAACACTGAAGCTTTCTTT
CDR3aa: CASGLDQGAGNTEAFF

abundance: .
v_gene: TRBV2
d_gene: TRBD2
j_gene: TRBJ2-7
len: 15
CDR3nt: TGTGCCAGGGGGACTAGCGGGGCGAGCTCCTACGAGCAGTACTTC
CDR3aa: CARGTSGASSYEQYF

abundance: .
v_gene: TRBV7-3
d_gene: TRBD2
j_gene: TRBJ2-1
len: 14
CDR3nt: TGTGCCAGCAGCGACGTCACTAGCGCCAATGAGCAGTTCTTC
CDR3aa: CASSDVTSANEQFF

abundance: .
v_gene: TRBV6-2/TRBV6-3
d_gene: .
j_gene: TRBJ1-6
len: 15
CDR3nt: TGTGCCAGCAGTGGGGGCGGAAACTATAATTCACCCCTCCACTTT
CDR3aa: CASSGGGNYNSPLHF

abundance: .
v_gene: TRBV4-3
d_gene: TRBD1
j_gene: TRBJ2-5
len: 14
CDR3nt: TGCGCCAGCAGCCAAACAGGGGCTCAAGAGACCCAGTACTTC
CDR3aa: CASSQTGAQETQYF

abundance: few
v_gene: TRBV6-5
d_gene: .
j_gene: TRBJ2-7
len: 15
CDR3nt: TGTGCCAGCAGTTACTCGATAAGACAGACCTACGAGCAGTACTTC
CDR3aa: CASSYSIRQTYEQYF

abundance: .
v_gene: TRBV7-3
d_gene: TRBD1
j_gene: TRBJ2-5
len: 18
CDR3nt: TGTGCCAGCAGCGGAGGGACAGGGGGTCAGGCCCTTCCAGAGACCCAGTACTTC
CDR3aa: CASSGGTGGQALPETQYF

abundance: .
v_gene: TRBV5-1
d_gene: TRBD2
j_gene: TRBJ2-1
len: 16
CDR3nt: TGCGCCAGCAGCATAAACCCGTCCGGGGGGTCCAATGAGCAGTTCTTC
CDR3aa: CASSINPSGGSNEQFF